This T cell receptor (beta chain) was sequenced for a study of chemoradiotherapy in HPV16-positive cancers. Study observations and caveats: Candidate HPV-specific clones and E7-related TCR motifs grew in tumor during treatment. In HPV16-positive patients, HPV-responsive T-cell expansion tracked better recurrence-free survival.

TCRdb's table, derived via immunoSEQ multiplex PCR, lists solely in-frame clones and lacks some. The sample includes over 6,000 clones, nearly 90% seen only once; the top ten take approximately 3.5%. A remark on this clone: Its target is unknown.

This CDR3 region has 17 residues. Trimming at V came to 0 bases and at J to 4 bases, leaving 9 bases not matched to a gene. Germline lookup yields CDR1 SGHTS and CDR2 YDEGEE. The origin of this receptor is a human donor with HPV-associated anogenital cancer. The chain carries TRBV5-8 and TRBJ2-1; 8 bases are a match to TRBD2. The sequencing here drew on tumor tissue, taken from a patient who underwent chemoradiotherapy. CDR3 DNA sequence: TGTGCCAGCAGCTTGGGTTTAGGCGGGGGGCGGTACAATGAGCAGTTCTTC. Protein: CASSLGLGGGRYNEQFF.